In this sample, the clone carrying this T cell receptor (beta chain) turned up once. These data originate in a study of blood T cell repertoires in COVID-19. Study details: The United States, Italy and Spain provided the acute and convalescent COVID-19 samples.

In the original workflow: Counts of nucleated cells, estimated from reference gene primer amplification, were obtained. Profiled with immunoSEQ multiplex PCR; TCRdb holds only in-frame clones, not every one. V and J calls plus clone size are reproduced from that table; the DNA served to infer D and trimming. Altogether about 74,000 clones are present, 70% to 90% being singletons, with the ten largest covering over 35%. CDR3 length equals 15 residues. In germline, CDR1 is SGDLS, CDR2 YYNGEE. J was trimmed by 7 bases and V by 7 bases; bases with no gene match: 11. The chain recombines TRBV9 with TRBJ1-4; 9 bases line up with TRBD1. The origin of this receptor is a man in his sixties or seventies with acute or convalescent COVID-19. The sample was peripheral blood. The chain's CDR3 is CASGRNRGLGEKLFF. CDR3 in DNA: TGTGCCAGCGGCCGAAACAGGGGGCTGGGTGAAAAACTGTTTTTT. The whole variable domain, filled in from reference TRBV9 and TRBJ1-4, reads DSGVTQTPKHLITATGQRVTLRCSPRSGDLSVYWYQQSLDQGLQFLIQYYNGEERAKGNILERFSAQQFPDLHSELNLSSLELGDSALYFCASGRNRGLGEKLFFGSGTQLSVL.